Listed below are T cell receptor beta chains from one sample, sequenced in a study of radiotherapy plus CTLA-4 blockade in lung cancer. TCRdb keeps only in-frame clones here, not all; method: immunoSEQ multiplex PCR. This repertoire shows just over 60,000 clones, roughly 77% found once; its top ten account for approximately 4.5%. The input for sequencing was peripheral blood, taken from a patient treated with radiotherapy plus ipilimumab. The receptors stem from a human donor with non-small cell lung cancer who had a complete response to radiotherapy plus ipilimumab. The CDR3 runs from the conserved cysteine through the conserved F or W. Fields, in order: V gene, D gene, clone size, J gene, CDR3 DNA, CDR3 protein. The D gene is left open where the match is weak. Clone size is shown for a subset of rows, as once, few, many or a class of expanded clone.

V: TRBV4-1
D: NA
size: NA
J: TRBJ2-6
DNA: TGCGCCAGCAGCCAAGTTTCGGGGGCTGGGGCCAACGTCCTGACTTTC
CDR3: CASSQVSGAGANVLTF

V: TRBV2
D: NA
size: NA
J: TRBJ1-5
DNA: TGTGCCAGCAGTGAAGCGCTTAGGGTTCCGGAGCTTGGCAATCAGCCCCAGCATTTT
CDR3: CASSEALRVPELGNQPQHF

V: TRBV13
D: NA
size: NA
J: TRBJ2-5
DNA: TGTGCCAGCAGAAATACTGGGGGAGAGACCCAGTACTTC
CDR3: CASRNTGGETQYF

V: TRBV30
D: NA
size: NA
J: TRBJ2-3
DNA: TGTGCCTGGGGGGGAAGCGGGGATACGCAGTATTTT
CDR3: CAWGGSGDTQYF

V: TRBV6-1
D: TRBD2
size: NA
J: TRBJ2-2
DNA: TGTGCCAGCAGTGGATCCTGGACTAGCGGGGGAAGCGGGGAGCTGTTTTTT
CDR3: CASSGSWTSGGSGELFF

V: TRBV5-4
D: TRBD2
size: NA
J: TRBJ2-1
DNA: TGTGCCAGCAGCTCCAGGCGCGGGAGGGAAGTTGAGCAGTTCTTC
CDR3: CASSSRRGREVEQFF

V: TRBV7-2
D: TRBD1
size: few
J: TRBJ2-3
DNA: TGTGCCAGCAGCCCACGGACAGGTCCCACGGATACGCAGTATTTT
CDR3: CASSPRTGPTDTQYF

V: TRBV18
D: NA
size: NA
J: TRBJ2-5
DNA: TGTGCCAGCTCACTCCTCAGTGTTCCCCAAGAGACCCAGTACTTC
CDR3: CASSLLSVPQETQYF

V: TRBV7-2
D: NA
size: few
J: TRBJ1-2
DNA: TGTGCCAGCAGCTTTCAAAATAACTATGGCTACACCTTC
CDR3: CASSFQNNYGYTF

V: TRBV6-6
D: NA
size: NA
J: TRBJ2-1
DNA: TGTGCCAGCAGTTACTCTAGCGAACCTTACAATGAGCAGTTCTTC
CDR3: CASSYSSEPYNEQFF

V: TRBV7-2
D: TRBD2
size: NA
J: TRBJ2-2
DNA: TGTGCCAGCAGCTTAGGGCTAGCGGGGAACACCGGGGAGCTGTTTTTT
CDR3: CASSLGLAGNTGELFF

V: TRBV4-1
D: NA
size: NA
J: TRBJ1-2
DNA: TGCGCCAGCAGCCAAGTGGCCGGAGTAGGAAATCAGTATGGCTACACCTTC
CDR3: CASSQVAGVGNQYGYTF

V: TRBV19
D: NA
size: NA
J: TRBJ2-2
DNA: TGTGCCAGTAGTCGGGAGTTCGGGGAGCTGTTTTTT
CDR3: CASSREFGELFF

V: TRBV5-6
D: NA
size: NA
J: TRBJ1-5
DNA: TGTGCCAGCAGCTTGGTAGCCGGGACCCAGCATTTT
CDR3: CASSLVAGTQHF

V: TRBV9
D: NA
size: NA
J: TRBJ1-3
DNA: TGTGCCAGCAGCGTAGGTTCCAGCCCTGGAAACACCATATATTTT
CDR3: CASSVGSSPGNTIYF

V: TRBV9
D: NA
size: NA
J: TRBJ2-4
DNA: TGTGCCAGCAGCCCCACGGCCAAAAACATTCAGTACTTC
CDR3: CASSPTAKNIQYF

V: TRBV4-3
D: NA
size: NA
J: TRBJ2-6
DNA: TGCGCCAGCAGCCAAGCGAGGGGCCCTGGGGCCAACGTCCTGACTTTC
CDR3: CASSQARGPGANVLTF

V: TRBV30
D: NA
size: NA
J: TRBJ2-3
DNA: TGTGCCTGGAGTATAGGGGGCGGGGGCCTGGATACGCAGTATTTT
CDR3: CAWSIGGGGLDTQYF

V: TRBV30
D: NA
size: NA
J: TRBJ2-1
DNA: TGTGCCTGGAGACAGATGGGGTCCTACAATGAGCAGTTCTTC
CDR3: CAWRQMGSYNEQFF

V: TRBV5-1
D: NA
size: NA
J: TRBJ1-3
DNA: TGCGCCAGCAAAGAGGAGGGGGCTGGAAACACCATATATTTT
CDR3: CASKEEGAGNTIYF

V: TRBV14
D: NA
size: NA
J: TRBJ2-7
DNA: TGTGCCAGCAGCCATTTTCCCGGTGAGCAGTACTTC
CDR3: CASSHFPGEQYF

V: TRBV30
D: NA
size: NA
J: TRBJ1-1
DNA: TGTGCCTGGTGTGTTAGGGGATTTGAAGCTTTCTTT
CDR3: CAWCVRGFEAFF

V: TRBV2
D: NA
size: NA
J: TRBJ1-4
DNA: TGTGCCAGCAGGCAGGAGGTAACTAATGAAAAACTGTTTTTT
CDR3: CASRQEVTNEKLFF

V: TRBV6-5
D: NA
size: NA
J: TRBJ2-7
DNA: TGTGCCAGCAGCTGGGCCGACGAGCAGTACTTC
CDR3: CASSWADEQYF

V: TRBV27
D: NA
size: once
J: TRBJ2-7
DNA: TGTGCCAGCAGTGCTTCCGTAACAGTCTCCTACGAGCAGTACTTC
CDR3: CASSASVTVSYEQYF

V: TRBV15
D: TRBD2
size: NA
J: TRBJ2-3
DNA: TGTGCCACCAGCAGATACCAATCTAGCGGCGCTCAGTATTTT
CDR3: CATSRYQSSGAQYF

V: TRBV19
D: NA
size: NA
J: TRBJ1-1
DNA: TGTGCCACCGGGATTAACACTGAAGCTTTCTTT
CDR3: CATGINTEAFF

V: TRBV29-1
D: NA
size: NA
J: TRBJ2-5
DNA: TGCAGCGCTTCTGGACAGGGACTACAGACCCGGTACTTC
CDR3: CSASGQGLQTRYF

V: TRBV7-2
D: NA
size: NA
J: TRBJ1-3
DNA: TGTGCCAGCAGCTTAGCTGCTGGAAACACCATATATTTT
CDR3: CASSLAAGNTIYF

V: TRBV5-1
D: NA
size: once
J: TRBJ1-1
DNA: TGCGCCAGCAGCTTTGAGGGGGACACTGAAGCTTTCTTT
CDR3: CASSFEGDTEAFF

V: TRBV29-1
D: TRBD2
size: NA
J: TRBJ2-2
DNA: TGCAGCGTTAACGGACTAGCTAATACCGGGGAGCTGTTTTTT
CDR3: CSVNGLANTGELFF

V: TRBV2
D: NA
size: NA
J: TRBJ1-2
DNA: TGTGCCAGCAGTGAAATCGGAAATGGCTACACCTTC
CDR3: CASSEIGNGYTF

V: TRBV27
D: TRBD1
size: NA
J: TRBJ1-5
DNA: TGTGCCAGCAGCTCCGACAGGGGAATAAATCAGCCCCAGCATTTT
CDR3: CASSSDRGINQPQHF

V: TRBV6-5
D: TRBD2
size: few
J: TRBJ2-3
DNA: TGTGCCAGCAAGCGGGGGCGCTACACAGATACGCAGTATTTT
CDR3: CASKRGRYTDTQYF